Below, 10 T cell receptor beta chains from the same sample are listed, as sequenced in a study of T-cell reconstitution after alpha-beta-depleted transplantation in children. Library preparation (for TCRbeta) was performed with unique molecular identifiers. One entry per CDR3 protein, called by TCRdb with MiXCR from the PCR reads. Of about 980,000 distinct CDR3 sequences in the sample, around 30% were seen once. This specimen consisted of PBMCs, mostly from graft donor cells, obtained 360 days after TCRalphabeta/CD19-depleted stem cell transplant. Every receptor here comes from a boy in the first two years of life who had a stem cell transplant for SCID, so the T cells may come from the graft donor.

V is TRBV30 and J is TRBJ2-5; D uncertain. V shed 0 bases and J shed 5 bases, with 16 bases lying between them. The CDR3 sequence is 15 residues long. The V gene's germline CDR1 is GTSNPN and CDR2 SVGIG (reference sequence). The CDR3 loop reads CAWSVYLGQRETQYF. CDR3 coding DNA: TGTGCCTGGAGTGTATACCTGGGTCAACGGGAGACCCAGTACTTC. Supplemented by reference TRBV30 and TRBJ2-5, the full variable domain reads SQTIHQWPATLVQPVGSPLSLECTVEGTSNPNLYWYRQAAGRGLQLLFYSVGIGQISSEVPQNLSASRPQDRQFILSSKKLLLSDSGFYLCAWSVYLGQRETQYFGPGTRLLVL.

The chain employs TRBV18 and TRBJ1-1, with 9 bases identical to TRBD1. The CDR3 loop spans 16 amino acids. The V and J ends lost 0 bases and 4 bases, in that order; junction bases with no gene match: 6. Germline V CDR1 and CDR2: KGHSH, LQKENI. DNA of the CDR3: TGTGCCAGCTCACCACCGACAGGGGGGAGGATCACTGAAGCTTTCTTT. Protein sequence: CASSPPTGGRITEAFF.

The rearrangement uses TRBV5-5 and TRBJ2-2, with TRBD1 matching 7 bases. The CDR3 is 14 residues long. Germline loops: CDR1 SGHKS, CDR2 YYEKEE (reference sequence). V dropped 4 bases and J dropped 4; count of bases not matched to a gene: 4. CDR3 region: CASSPTGLTGELFF. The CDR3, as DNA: TGTGCCAGCAGCCCGACAGGGCTCACCGGGGAGCTGTTTTTT.

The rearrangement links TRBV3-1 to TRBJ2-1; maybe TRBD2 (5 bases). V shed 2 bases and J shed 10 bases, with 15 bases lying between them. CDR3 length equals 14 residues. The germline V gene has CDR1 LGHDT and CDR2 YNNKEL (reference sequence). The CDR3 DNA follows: TGTGCCAGCAGCCAAACGGACTCTCTTGGAGAGCAGTTCTTC. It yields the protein CASSQTDSLGEQFF.

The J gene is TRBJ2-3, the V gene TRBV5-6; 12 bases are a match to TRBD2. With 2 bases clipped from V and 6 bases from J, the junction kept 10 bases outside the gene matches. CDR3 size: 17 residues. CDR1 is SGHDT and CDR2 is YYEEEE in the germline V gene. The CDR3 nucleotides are TGTGCCAGCAGCTTACTAGCGGGGGGCCGTCGCGGGGATACGCAGTATTTT. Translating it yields CASSLLAGGRRGDTQYF.

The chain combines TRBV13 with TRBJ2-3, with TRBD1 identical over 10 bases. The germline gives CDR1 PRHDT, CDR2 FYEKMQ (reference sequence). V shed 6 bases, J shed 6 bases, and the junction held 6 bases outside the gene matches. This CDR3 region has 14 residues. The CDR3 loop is CASSAGTGVDTQYF. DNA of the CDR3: TGTGCCAGCAGTGCCGGGACAGGGGTGGATACGCAGTATTTT.

CDR3 residues: CASSYGGARETQYF. CDR3 coding DNA: TGTGCCAGCAGTTACGGGGGGGCCCGGGAGACCCAGTACTTC. V and J are TRBV6-2 or TRBV6-3 and TRBJ2-5; perhaps TRBD2 as D (7 bases). Germline V gene lookup returns CDR1 MNHEY and CDR2 SVGEGT. Trimming pared 2 bases from V and 5 bases from J, leaving 12 bases between. CDR3 length: 14 residues.

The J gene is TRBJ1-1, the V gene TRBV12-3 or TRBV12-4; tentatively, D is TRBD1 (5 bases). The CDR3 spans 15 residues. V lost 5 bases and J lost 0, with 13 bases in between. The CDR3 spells CASSRDEGLNTEAFF. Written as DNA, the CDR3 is TGTGCCAGCAGTCGGGACGAGGGGTTGAACACTGAAGCTTTCTTT.

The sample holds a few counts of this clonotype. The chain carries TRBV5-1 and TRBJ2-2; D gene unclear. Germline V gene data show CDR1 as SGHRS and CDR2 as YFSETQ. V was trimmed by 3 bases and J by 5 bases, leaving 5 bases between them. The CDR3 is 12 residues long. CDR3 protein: CASSYQTGELFF. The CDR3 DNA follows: TGCGCCAGCAGCTACCAAACCGGGGAGCTGTTTTTT.

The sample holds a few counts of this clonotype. The CDR3 sequence is CASSSTTRNEQFF. The CDR3 DNA sequence: TGCGCCAGCAGCTCCACTACACGGAATGAGCAGTTCTTC. This chain links TRBV5-1 with TRBJ2-1; D remains unclear. The CDR3 extends over 13 amino acids. CDR1 and CDR2 (germline): SGHRS, YFSETQ. The germline V and J ends were trimmed by 3 bases and 7 bases, with 11 bases remaining between them.